This entry lists 17 T cell receptor beta chains sequenced from one sample in a study of post-analysis software for immune sequencing data. Study-wide results and caveats: Patients had higher frequencies than controls of about five TRBV segments, including TRBV5-6, TRBV5-1 and TRBV20-1.

Unique molecular identifiers featured in each of the TCR beta cDNA libraries. One entry per CDR3 protein, called by TCRdb with MiXCR from the PCR reads. The sample shows about 770,000 distinct CDR3 sequences, 46% of them seen only once. These receptors have no known antigen. Sequenced material: blood. The receptors come from a girl between 10 and 17 years old with multiple sclerosis.

The CDR3 coding sequence is TGTGCCTGGGCATCGATCACAGGGGGCGAGCAGTACTTC. It is translated as CAWASITGGEQYF. The genes are TRBV30 and TRBJ2-5; 8 nucleotides align to TRBD1. The J call may be wrong; the DNA end is better matched by TRBJ2-7. The CDR3 extends over 13 amino acids. Germline assignment: CDR1 GTSNPN and CDR2 SVGIG (reference sequence).

The chain employs TRBV2 and TRBJ2-1, with 9 bases lining up with TRBD2. The CDR3 extends over 14 amino acids. Germline assignment: CDR1 SNHLY and CDR2 FYNNEI. Trimming took 11 bases from V and 8 from J; bases not matched to a gene: 13. The CDR3 protein is CAGGGVSRVDEQFF. CDR3 DNA sequence: TGTGCCGGCGGGGGGGTCTCTAGGGTCGATGAGCAGTTCTTC.

Only a few counts were recorded for this clonotype. This chain connects TRBV6-1 to TRBJ1-2, with D uncertain. Germline loops: CDR1 MNHNS, CDR2 SASEGT. The CDR3 loop spans 11 amino acids. V was trimmed by 6 bases and J by 4 bases, leaving 6 bases between them. In DNA, the CDR3 is TGTGCCAGCAGGTTGGCCTATGGCTACACCTTC. Its protein is CASRLAYGYTF.

The CDR3 sequence is CASSFGGGENEQFF. The CDR3 DNA sequence: TGTGCCAGCAGCTTTGGCGGAGGGGAGAATGAGCAGTTCTTC. The V gene is TRBV7-9, the J gene TRBJ2-1; possibly TRBD2 for D (6 bases). The germline V and J ends were trimmed by 3 bases and 7 bases, with 13 bases remaining between them. This CDR3 is 14 amino acids long. Per germline, CDR1 SEHNR and CDR2 FQNEAQ (reference sequence).

Note on this clonotype: The junction and the germline gene differ at one end; a read error may be behind it. The chain uses TRBV20-1 and TRBJ1-4, with D unclear. The germline CDR1 and CDR2 sequences are DFQATT and SNEGSKA (reference sequence). The CDR3 has 14 residues. The CDR3 here is CSASSGNTNGKLFF. The CDR3 region has the DNA TGCAGTGCCTCATCCGGGAACACTAATGGAAAACTGTTTTTT.

The chain recombines TRBV12-3 or TRBV12-4 with TRBJ1-1, with D possibly being TRBD1 (5 bases). This CDR3 contains 13 residues. Trimming pared 7 bases from V and 2 bases from J, leaving 11 bases between. The CDR3 bases are TGTGCCAGCACCACTAGGGGTAACACTGAAGCTTTCTTT. Its protein is CASTTRGNTEAFF.

This clonotype was counted only a few times. This sequence joins TRBV4-3 and TRBJ2-4; TRBD1 agrees at 8 bases. Trimming removed 1 base from V and 3 bases from J; junction bases left unmatched: 2. The CDR3 contains 15 residues. The germline V gene encodes CDR1 LGHNA and CDR2 YSLEER. CDR3 region: CASSQGQGHKNIQYF. For the CDR3, the DNA is TGCGCCAGCAGCCAAGGACAGGGGCACAAAAACATTCAGTACTTC.

This clonotype was found once. The chain uses TRBV28 and TRBJ2-5; TRBD1 agrees at 8 bases. The end of the DNA aligns better with TRBJ2-7, so the J call may be wrong. The germline V gene has CDR1 MDHEN and CDR2 SYDVKM. This CDR3 has 15 residues. CDR3 bases: TGTGCCAGCAGTTCCTGGACAGGGCGGCCGGCCGAGCAGTACTTC. Protein: CASSSWTGRPAEQYF.

This rearrangement joins TRBV13 to TRBJ2-7, with 11 bases aligning to TRBD2. Germline CDR1 and CDR2: PRHDT and FYEKMQ (reference sequence). After removal of 4 bases from V and 5 bases from J, the junction contained 13 bases not matched to a gene. The CDR3 is 17 amino acids. The CDR3 region has the DNA TGTGCCAGCAGCTCCCAAGTAGCGGGAGGGGAGTCCCACGAGCAGTACTTC. Its translation: CASSSQVAGGESHEQYF.

This clonotype was detected only a few times. In DNA form, the CDR3 reads TGTGCCAGCAGCTTAGCGATACATCTAGCCATCCGGGAGGGAGCAGATACGCAGTATTTT. Its translation: CASSLAIHLAIREGADTQYF. V gene TRBV7-8 combines with J gene TRBJ2-3; 8 nucleotides line up with TRBD2. Germline V gene lookup returns CDR1 SGHVS and CDR2 FQNEAQ. After removal of 0 bases from V and 4 bases from J, the junction contained 18 bases not matched to a gene. This CDR3 comprises 20 residues.

The chain has TRBV12-3 or TRBV12-4 and TRBJ2-7, with 11 bases identical to TRBD2. There are 14 residues in the CDR3. Germline trimming cut 7 bases from V and 2 bases from J; bases unmatched to any gene: 4. The DNA of the CDR3 is TGTGCCAGCATGACTAGCGGGACACCCTACGAGCAGTACTTC. Encoded protein: CASMTSGTPYEQYF.

The rearrangement joins TRBV12-3 or TRBV12-4 to TRBJ2-7, with TRBD2 as a possible D gene (6 bases). The CDR3 runs to 16 residues. V lost 3 bases to trimming and J lost 2 bases, with 17 bases between them. CDR3 loop: CASSLNLWERAYEQYF. CDR3 DNA sequence: TGTGCCAGCAGTTTGAACCTATGGGAGCGGGCCTACGAGCAGTACTTC.

This clonotype was observed a handful of times. The gene calls are TRBV30 and TRBJ2-5; D is perhaps TRBD2 (5 bases). The germline gives CDR1 GTSNPN, CDR2 SVGIG (reference sequence). The CDR3 length is 12 residues. V lost 2 bases, J lost 5 bases, and 9 bases lay in between. For the CDR3, the DNA is TGTGCCTGGAGTACCGGCGGGGAGACCCAGTACTTC. Encoded protein: CAWSTGGETQYF.

The rearrangement links TRBV7-2 to TRBJ1-2; maybe TRBD1 (5 bases). The CDR3 runs 16 residues. Germline values: CDR1 SGHTA, CDR2 FQGNSA. The V and J ends lost 5 bases and 1 base respectively, with 17 bases between them. For the CDR3, the DNA is TGTGCCAGCAGCCTTCGGGGGGGTGGGGGTAACTATGGCTACACCTTC. This sequence encodes CASSLRGGGGNYGYTF.

The CDR3: CSALGPLGHNEQFF. The CDR3 DNA is TGCAGTGCTCTGGGACCCCTCGGCCACAATGAGCAGTTCTTC. The gene calls are TRBV20-1 and TRBJ2-1; possibly TRBD1 or TRBD2 for D (5 bases each). CDR3 size: 14 residues. Trimming stripped 5 bases from V and 5 bases from J, with 16 bases between. CDR1 DFQATT and CDR2 SNEGSKA come from the germline V gene (reference sequence).

This chain links TRBV7-9 with TRBJ2-5; perhaps D is TRBD1 or TRBD2 (6 bases each). The CDR3 sequence is 16 residues long. Germline CDR1 and CDR2: SEHNR and FQNEAQ (reference sequence). V shed 0 bases and J shed 11 bases, with 22 bases lying between them. The CDR3 nucleotides read TGTGCCAGCAGCTTAGCGGGGGGCAGTACTCCCTTGGGGCAGTACTTC. Amino acids: CASSLAGGSTPLGQYF.

This clonotype was seen a handful of times. V is TRBV10-2 and J is TRBJ1-2; 11 bases agree with TRBD1. Germline CDR1 WSHSY, CDR2 SAAADI. There are 15 residues in the CDR3. V lost 2 bases to trimming and J lost 7 bases; unmatched junction nucleotides: 6. CDR3 region: CASSEPGQGAFGYTF. CDR3 nucleotides: TGCGCCAGCAGTGAGCCCGGACAGGGGGCCTTTGGCTACACCTTC.